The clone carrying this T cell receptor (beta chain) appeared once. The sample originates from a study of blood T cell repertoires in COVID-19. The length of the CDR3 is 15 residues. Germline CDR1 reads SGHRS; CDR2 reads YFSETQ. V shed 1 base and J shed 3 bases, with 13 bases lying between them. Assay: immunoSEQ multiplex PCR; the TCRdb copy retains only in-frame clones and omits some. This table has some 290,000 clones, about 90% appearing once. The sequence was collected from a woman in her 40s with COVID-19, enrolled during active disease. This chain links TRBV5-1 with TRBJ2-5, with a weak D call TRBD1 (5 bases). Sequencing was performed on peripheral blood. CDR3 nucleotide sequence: TGCGCCAGCAGCTTGTTCTTCTTAGGGGAAGAGACCCAGTACTTC. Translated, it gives CASSLFFLGEETQYF.